A single sample gave rise to the 23 T cell receptor beta chains below, sequenced in a study of T cell responses to AZD1222 COVID-19 vaccine. The repertoire was sequenced with immunoSEQ multiplex PCR; TCRdb's copy has only in-frame clones and lacks some. The data show around 260,000 clones, over 85% seen once. The source material was peripheral blood, sampled on day 0 of AZD1222 vaccination. The receptors originated from an adult in good health.

The chain employs TRBV3-1 (or the pseudogene TRBV3-2) and TRBJ1-2, with 8 bases identical to TRBD1. V gave up 1 base and J gave up 2 bases; unmatched junction bases: 3. Looked up from germline, CDR1 is LGHDT and CDR2 is YNNKEL (reference sequence). This CDR3 contains 15 residues. The CDR3 is CASSQAGGANYGYTF. DNA of the CDR3: TGTGCCAGCAGCCAAGCAGGGGGCGCGAACTATGGCTACACCTTC.

This rearrangement joins TRBV7-9 to TRBJ1-5; 7 bases are a match to TRBD1. The germline CDR1 and CDR2 sequences are SEHNR and FQNEAQ (reference sequence). The CDR3 covers 15 residues. Trimming cost V 1 base and J 4 bases; bases outside gene matches: 4. CDR3 in DNA: TGTGCCAGCAGCTTAGGAACAGGGGTTAATCAGCCCCAGCATTTT. Amino acid sequence: CASSLGTGVNQPQHF.

This chain joins TRBV7-9 and TRBJ1-2; D gene unclear. V was trimmed by 1 base and J by 2 bases, leaving 5 bases between them. The germline gives CDR1 SEHNR, CDR2 FQNEAQ (reference sequence). The CDR3 is 13 residues long. The CDR3 DNA is TGTGCCAGCAGCTTAGGAGAAAACTATGGCTACACCTTC. Translation: CASSLGENYGYTF. Based on the CDR3 plus reference TRBV7-9 and TRBJ1-2, the full variable domain is DTGVSQNPRHKITKRGQNVTFRCDPISEHNRLYWYRQTLGQGPEFLTYFQNEAQLEKSRLLSDRFSAERPKGSFSTLEIQRTEQGDSAMYLCASSLGENYGYTFGSGTRLTVV.

The chain employs TRBV27 and TRBJ2-1, with TRBD2 identical over 12 bases. The germline V gene encodes CDR1 MNHEY and CDR2 SMNVEV (reference sequence). J gave up 7 bases and V 2 bases, and 3 bases lay outside the gene matches. There are 15 residues in the CDR3. The CDR3 sequence: CASSLETSGSNEQFF. The CDR3 nucleotides read TGTGCCAGCAGTTTAGAGACTAGCGGGAGTAATGAGCAGTTCTTC.

The rearrangement links TRBV27 to TRBJ2-7, with TRBD1 matching over 7 bases. The J segment lost 3 bases and the V segment lost 4 bases, leaving 3 bases of the junction unmatched. CDR3 size: 13 residues. Germline lookup yields CDR1 MNHEY and CDR2 SMNVEV (reference sequence). DNA of the CDR3: TGTGCCAGCAGTTGGGGACAGAGCTACGAGCAGTACTTC. Residues: CASSWGQSYEQYF.

The rearrangement links TRBV7-2 to TRBJ2-3; the D gene is possibly TRBD2 (6 bases). V was trimmed by 7 bases and J by 3 bases, leaving 20 bases between them. Germline values: CDR1 SGHTA, CDR2 FQGNSA. The CDR3 contains 16 residues. This chain's CDR3 is CASTWPTGEVTDTQYF. In nucleotides, the CDR3 is TGTGCCAGCACCTGGCCAACGGGGGAGGTTACAGATACGCAGTATTTT.

V usage is TRBV4-3 and J usage is TRBJ2-3; D ambiguous. This CDR3 has 14 residues. The V end was cut by 3 bases, the J end by 2 bases, with 9 bases between. The germline V gene encodes CDR1 LGHNA and CDR2 YSLEER. CDR3 nucleotide sequence: TGCGCCAGCAGCCAGAGAAGCCCCACAGATACGCAGTATTTT. It codes for CASSQRSPTDTQYF.

The gene calls are TRBV24-1 and TRBJ2-7; TRBD1 might be the D (5 bases). Per germline, CDR1 KGHDR and CDR2 SFDVKD. This CDR3 comprises 16 residues. The V gene lost 3 bases and the J gene lost 6 bases, with 20 bases spanning the gap. Here the CDR3 DNA reads TGTGCCACCAGTGATCCGAAGCAGGGATCGGTTGGCGAGCAGTACTTC. Translated, it gives CATSDPKQGSVGEQYF.

The chain couples TRBV18 to TRBJ1-1; D is unclear. CDR1 and CDR2 from the germline V gene are KGHSH and LQKENI. This CDR3 region has 11 residues. Trimming shortened V by 6 bases and J by 2 bases, and 4 bases separated the two germline ends. The CDR3 DNA is TGTGCCAGCTCCCTCAACACTGAAGCTTTCTTT. Translation: CASSLNTEAFF.

The chain couples TRBV12-5 to TRBJ2-3; perhaps TRBD1 as D (7 bases). Germline CDR1 LGHNT, CDR2 FRNRAP. CDR3 length: 12 amino acids. V lost 9 bases and J lost 4, with 11 bases in between. The CDR3 nucleotides are TGTGCTAGCAGGGGGGCCGCAGATACGCAGTATTTT. Protein sequence: CASRGAADTQYF.

The chain recombines TRBV5-6 with TRBJ1-3; TRBD1 agrees at 7 bases. With V trimmed by 2 bases and J by 0 bases, 2 bases remained unmatched. Germline loops: CDR1 SGHDT, CDR2 YYEEEE. This CDR3 is 15 amino acids long. The CDR3 nucleotides read TGTGCCAGCAGCTTAGGGGACAGCTCTGGAAACACCATATATTTT. It yields the protein CASSLGDSSGNTIYF.

This chain joins TRBV4-3 and TRBJ2-7; 14 nucleotides align to TRBD2. The V gene end was trimmed by 0 bases and the J gene end by 7 bases; junction bases not matched to a gene: 8. Germline V gene sequence: CDR1 LGHNA, CDR2 YSLEER. This CDR3 is 17 amino acids long. CDR3 coding DNA: TGCGCCAGCAGCCAAGATCGGGGACTAGCGGGAGCTCAAGAGCAGTACTTC. Protein: CASSQDRGLAGAQEQYF.

The genes are TRBV19 and TRBJ2-1, with D tentatively TRBD1 or TRBD2 (5 bases each). Trimming removed 5 bases at V and 1 base at J, with 12 bases between. There are 15 residues in the CDR3. CDR1 is LNHDA and CDR2 is SQIVND in the germline V gene (reference sequence). CDR3 sequence: CASSFGEGSYNEQFF. The CDR3 DNA reads TGTGCCAGTAGTTTTGGTGAGGGGTCCTACAATGAGCAGTTCTTC.

The chain couples TRBV2 to TRBJ2-7; TRBD1 agrees at 11 bases. CDR1 is SNHLY and CDR2 is FYNNEI in the germline V gene. V shed 6 bases, J shed 4 bases, and the junction held 8 bases outside the gene matches. This CDR3 region has 15 residues. This CDR3 reads CASSTRTGGWYEQYF. The CDR3 DNA sequence: TGTGCCAGCAGCACCCGGACAGGGGGCTGGTACGAGCAGTACTTC.

The chain uses TRBV28 and TRBJ1-1; D call uncertain. Germline loops: CDR1 MDHEN, CDR2 SYDVKM. Trimming removed 5 bases at V and 3 bases at J, with 19 bases between. CDR3 size: 16 residues. The CDR3 reads CASSPGGRSEDTEAFF. The CDR3 region has the DNA TGTGCCAGCAGTCCGGGCGGACGCTCTGAGGACACTGAAGCTTTCTTT.

About this clone itself: A much larger clone differs by one base, so this may be a read error. The CDR3 DNA follows: TGTGCCAGCAGCCCGGACGGGGCCAACGAGCAGTACTTC. It translates to CASSPDGANEQYF. The chain carries TRBV7-2 and TRBJ2-7; D may be TRBD1 or TRBD2 (5 bases each). Germline-derived CDR1 and CDR2 are SGHTA and FQGNSA. CDR3 length: 13 residues. V was shortened by 5 bases and J by 5 bases, with 13 bases between the two germline ends.

This chain uses TRBV29-1 with TRBJ1-5; 8 bases are a match to TRBD1. Germline V gene lookup returns CDR1 SQVTM and CDR2 ANQGSEA. The CDR3 has 12 amino acids. Trimming took 5 bases from V and 11 from J; bases not matched to a gene: 8. CDR3 loop: CSVIQGAGTQHF. For the CDR3, the DNA is TGCAGCGTTATCCAGGGGGCTGGGACCCAGCATTTT.

V usage is TRBV21-1 and J usage is TRBJ2-7; TRBD1, the D gene given by the table, was not confirmed from the DNA. TRBV21-1 is assigned pseudogene status. This CDR3 contains 13 residues. CDR3 coding DNA: TGTGCCAGGGAAAGGACAGGGGCTGGAGAGCAGTACTTC. It is translated as CARERTGAGEQYF.

The chain recombines TRBV28 with TRBJ2-3, with D possibly matching TRBD1 (5 bases). Trimming removed 6 bases at V and 2 bases at J, with 18 bases between. The CDR3 sequence is 16 residues long. In germline, CDR1 is MDHEN, CDR2 SYDVKM. The CDR3 DNA reads as TGTGCCAGCAGCCCCCCCCGGCAGGGCAACACAGATACGCAGTATTTT. Its protein product is CASSPPRQGNTDTQYF.

This sequence joins TRBV29-1 and TRBJ1-5; D is possibly TRBD1 (6 bases). V gave up 6 bases and J gave up 4 bases, with 13 bases separating them. The CDR3 extends over 13 amino acids. Germline V gives CDR1 SQVTM, CDR2 ANQGSEA. In DNA form, the CDR3 reads TGCAGCGTCGCTGCAGGGGCAAATCAGCCCCAGCATTTT. This sequence encodes CSVAAGANQPQHF. The full variable domain, with the rest looked up from reference TRBV29-1 and TRBJ1-5, is SAVISQKPSRDICQRGTSLTIQCQVDSQVTMMFWYRQQPGQSLTLIATANQGSEATYESGFVIDKFPISRPNLTFSTLTVSNMSPEDSSIYLCSVAAGANQPQHFGDGTRLSIL.

The rearrangement uses TRBV19 and TRBJ2-2; TRBD1 matches at 8 bases. Germline lookup yields CDR1 LNHDA and CDR2 SQIVND (reference sequence). With 6 bases clipped from V and 1 base from J, the junction kept 4 bases outside the gene matches. This CDR3 region has 15 residues. The CDR3 sequence is CASRTGTGNTGELFF. The CDR3, as DNA: TGTGCCAGTAGGACCGGGACAGGGAACACCGGGGAGCTGTTTTTT.

The rearrangement uses TRBV10-2 and TRBJ1-1, with unresolved D. Germline V gene data show CDR1 as WSHSY and CDR2 as SAAADI. The V and J ends lost 11 bases and 1 base respectively, with 14 bases between them. The CDR3 sequence is 13 residues long. CDR3 nucleotides: TGCGCCGGACGGGGTTCGGGGAACACTGAAGCTTTCTTT. It codes for CAGRGSGNTEAFF.

CDR3 residues: CASRRQAYSNQPQHF. The CDR3 coding sequence is TGTGCCAGCAGGCGACAGGCGTATAGCAATCAGCCCCAGCATTTT. The gene calls are TRBV2 and TRBJ1-5; D might be TRBD1 (6 bases). CDR3 length equals 15 residues. Trimming took 6 bases from V and 0 from J, leaving 12 bases between them. Germline CDR1 reads SNHLY; CDR2 reads FYNNEI.